This is a list of T cell receptor beta chains from one sample in a study of shared clonotypes between healthy human individuals. The data were produced by immunoSEQ multiplex PCR, yet TCRdb's version contains in-frame clones alone and is incomplete. The profile shows more than 400,000 clones, roughly 80% of them singletons. Material for sequencing was PBMCs. The receptors shown here come from a woman aged 40 to 50 in good health. Some clones in this sample may be carry-over from other donors' samples. Each CDR3 is given with its conserved first and last residue. D genes are given only for firm matches. A row's size may be missing; if present it is once, few, many or a size class.

V,D,J,size,DNA,CDR3
TRBV5-1,.,TRBJ2-5,.,TGCGCCAGCAGCCGAGAGGGCCTTGAGACCCAGTACTTC,CASSREGLETQYF
TRBV4-3,.,TRBJ1-4,.,TGCGCCAGCAGCCAAGCGGGGGGTTATAATGAAAAACTGTTTTTT,CASSQAGGYNEKLFF
TRBV7-9,TRBD2,TRBJ2-3,once,TGTGCCAGCAGCTTAGCGGCCGCGGCGGGAGGCTCCACAGATACGCAGTATTTT,CASSLAAAAGGSTDTQYF
TRBV18,.,TRBJ2-6,few,TGTGCCAGCTCACCACCGGGTAGCTCTGGGGCCAACGTCCTGACTTTC,CASSPPGSSGANVLTF
TRBV29-1,.,TRBJ1-4,many,TGCAGCGTTGAAGCGGTGGGGGGCGTTGAAAAACTGTTTTTT,CSVEAVGGVEKLFF
TRBV9,.,TRBJ2-3,many,TGTGCCAGCAGCGTAGTAAAGGGGGACACAGATACGCAGTATTTT,CASSVVKGDTDTQYF
TRBV14,.,TRBJ2-1,.,TGTGCCAGCAGCCAAGAGGGGAGGAGCGCGTACCTTTCCTACAATGAGCAGTTCTTC,CASSQEGRSAYLSYNEQFF
TRBV7-2,.,TRBJ2-1,.,TGTGCCAGCAGCTGGAGAGGTTCCTACAATGAGCAGTTCTTC,CASSWRGSYNEQFF
TRBV29-1,TRBD2,TRBJ2-2,many,TGCAGCGTTGAATTCGGGAGGTCCGGCACCGGGGAGCTGTTTTTT,CSVEFGRSGTGELFF
TRBV7-2,TRBD1,TRBJ1-2,.,TGTGCCAGCAGCTTGGTGACAGGGGAAGTCTATGGCTACACCTTC,CASSLVTGEVYGYTF